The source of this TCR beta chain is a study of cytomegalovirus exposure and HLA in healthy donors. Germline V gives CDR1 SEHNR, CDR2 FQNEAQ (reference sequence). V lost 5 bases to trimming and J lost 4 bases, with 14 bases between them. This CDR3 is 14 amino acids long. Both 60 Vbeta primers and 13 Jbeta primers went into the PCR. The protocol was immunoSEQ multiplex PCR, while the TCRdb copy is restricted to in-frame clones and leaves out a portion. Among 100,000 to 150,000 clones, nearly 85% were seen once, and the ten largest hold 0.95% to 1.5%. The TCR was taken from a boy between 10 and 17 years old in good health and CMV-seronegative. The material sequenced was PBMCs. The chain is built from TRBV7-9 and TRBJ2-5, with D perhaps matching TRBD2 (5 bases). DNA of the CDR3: TGTGCCAGCAGCCCGGGAATTCCCCCAGAGACCCAGTACTTC. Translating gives CASSPGIPPETQYF.